The present TCR beta chain was sequenced within a study of T cell repertoires in cytomegalovirus infection. Study at large: Recently identified HLA-C-restricted CMV epitopes were used, and well-studied HLA-B-restricted CMV epitopes were used as well. Public TCR beta signatures marked donors with CMV infection and the matching HLA.

Turning to this clonotype: Its antigen is undetermined.

Study results and caveats: The cumulative frequency of public TCR beta families distinguished individuals who carried CMV together with the relevant HLA. Across the ex vivo response, the dominant clonotypes were HLA-C-restricted CMV-specific TCR beta clonotypes.

Via MiXCR, TCRdb re-called the reads, giving one row per CDR3 protein. The profile shows 650,000 to 850,000 distinct CDR3 sequences, around 29% of them singletons. The receptor was derived from a human donor in good health (CMV status not recorded). Some clones in this sample may be carry-over from other donors' samples. The sample consisted of cultured CD8+ T cells from PBMCs, taken from culture after CMV antigen stimulation.

The CDR3, as DNA: TGTGCCAGTAGTATAGCCCAGGGGGCTGAGCAGTTCTTC. As protein: CASSIAQGAEQFF. This rearrangement joins TRBV19 to TRBJ2-1, with 8 nucleotides matching TRBD1. The V gene end was trimmed by 1 base and the J gene end by 9 bases; junction bases not matched to a gene: 2. Per the germline V gene, CDR1 is LNHDA and CDR2 is SQIVND (reference sequence). The CDR3 is 13 amino acids.